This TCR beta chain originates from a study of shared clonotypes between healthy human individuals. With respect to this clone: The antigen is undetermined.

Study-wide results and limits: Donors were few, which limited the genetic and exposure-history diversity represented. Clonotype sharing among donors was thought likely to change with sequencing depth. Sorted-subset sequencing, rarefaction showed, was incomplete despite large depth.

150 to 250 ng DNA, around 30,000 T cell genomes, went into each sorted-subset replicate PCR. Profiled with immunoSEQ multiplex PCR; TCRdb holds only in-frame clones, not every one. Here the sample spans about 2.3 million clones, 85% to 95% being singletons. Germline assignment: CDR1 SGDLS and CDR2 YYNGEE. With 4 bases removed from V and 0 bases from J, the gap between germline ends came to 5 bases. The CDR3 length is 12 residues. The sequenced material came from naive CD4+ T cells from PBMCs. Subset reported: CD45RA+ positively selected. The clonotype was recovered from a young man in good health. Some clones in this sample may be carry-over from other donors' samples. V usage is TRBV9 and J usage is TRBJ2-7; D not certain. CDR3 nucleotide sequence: TGTGCCAGCAGCCCTAACTCCTACGAGCAGTACTTC. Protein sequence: CASSPNSYEQYF.